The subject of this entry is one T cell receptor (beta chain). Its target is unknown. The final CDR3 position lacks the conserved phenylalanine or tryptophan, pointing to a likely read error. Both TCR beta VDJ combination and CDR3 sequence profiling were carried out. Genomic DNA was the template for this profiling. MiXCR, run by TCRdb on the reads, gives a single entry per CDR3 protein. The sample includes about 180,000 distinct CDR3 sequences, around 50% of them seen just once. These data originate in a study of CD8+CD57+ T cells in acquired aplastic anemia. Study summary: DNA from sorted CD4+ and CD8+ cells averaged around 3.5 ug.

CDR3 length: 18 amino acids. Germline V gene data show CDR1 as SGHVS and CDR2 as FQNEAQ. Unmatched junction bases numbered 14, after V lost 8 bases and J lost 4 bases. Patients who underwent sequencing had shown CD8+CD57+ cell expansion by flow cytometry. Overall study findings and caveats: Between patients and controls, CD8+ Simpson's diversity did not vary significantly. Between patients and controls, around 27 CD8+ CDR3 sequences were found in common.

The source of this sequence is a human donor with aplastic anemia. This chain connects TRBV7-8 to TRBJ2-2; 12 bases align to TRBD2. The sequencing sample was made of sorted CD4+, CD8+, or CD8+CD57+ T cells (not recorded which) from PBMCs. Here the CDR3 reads CASRQTGTSGRTTGELFS. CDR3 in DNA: TGTGCCAGCCGCCAAACCGGGACTAGCGGGCGTACCACCGGGGAGCTGTTTTCT.